These 5 T cell receptor beta chains share one sample of origin, sequenced in a study of shared clonotypes between healthy human individuals. TCRdb's copy holds only in-frame clones and misses some; the assay was immunoSEQ multiplex PCR. Found here are over a million clones, 95% to 99% of them singletons; the top ten hold 0.4% to 0.55%. Sequenced: naive CD4+ T cells sorted from blood. As to subset: CD45RA+ positively selected. These receptors were collected from a man younger than 45 in good health.

This clone was seen just once. J is TRBJ2-7 and V is TRBV10-3; D gene ambiguous. The CDR3 is 13 amino acids. Trimming took 5 bases from V and 3 from J, leaving 11 bases between them. Germline CDR1 ENHRY, CDR2 SYGVKD. The CDR3 sequence is CAISKTGNYEQYF. The CDR3 DNA reads TGTGCCATCAGTAAGACTGGAAACTACGAGCAGTACTTC.

The chain employs TRBV29-1 and TRBJ2-3; TRBD1 matches 7 bases. The CDR3 covers 13 residues. V lost 4 bases, J lost 1 base, and 2 bases stayed unmatched. The V gene's germline CDR1 is SQVTM and CDR2 ANQGSEA. The CDR3 sequence: CSVGGTGTDTQYF. The CDR3 region has the DNA TGCAGCGTTGGAGGGACAGGCACAGATACGCAGTATTTT.

The V and J genes are TRBV28 and TRBJ2-6; possible D gene TRBD1, 5 bases. The CDR3 loop spans 15 amino acids. Germline loops: CDR1 MDHEN, CDR2 SYDVKM. Trimming took 7 bases from V and 3 from J, leaving 13 bases between them. For the CDR3, the DNA is TGTGCCAGCACTTACCAGGGCGGTGGGGCCAACGTCCTGACTTTC. Translation: CASTYQGGGANVLTF.

The chain links TRBV18 to TRBJ2-5, with 14 bases lining up with TRBD2. The V and J ends lost 6 bases and 4 bases, in that order; junction bases with no gene match: 10. The CDR3 extends over 17 amino acids. The germline gives CDR1 KGHSH, CDR2 LQKENI. This CDR3 is CASSRGTSGRGTETQYF. As DNA, the CDR3 is TGTGCCAGCTCCCGAGGGACTAGCGGGAGAGGCACAGAGACCCAGTACTTC.

This clone was counted once. The chain uses TRBV27 and TRBJ2-7; D is perhaps TRBD1 (6 bases). The V gene's germline CDR1 is MNHEY and CDR2 SMNVEV (reference sequence). The CDR3 contains 16 residues. V was clipped by 1 base and J by 2 bases, with 15 bases between them. CDR3 sequence (DNA): TGTGCCAGCAGTTTATTAGGGCAGGGGAAGACCTACGAGCAGTACTTC. Amino acids: CASSLLGQGKTYEQYF.